The 32 T cell receptor beta chains listed next were all sequenced from one sample in a study of T cell responses to AZD1222 COVID-19 vaccine. Libraries were prepared by immunoSEQ multiplex PCR; TCRdb keeps only in-frame clonotypes and omits some of them. The sample yields 150,000 to 200,000 clones, around nine tenths seen once. Sample: peripheral blood, taken 28 days after the second dose of the MenACWY control vaccine. The receptors shown here come from an adult who received the MenACWY meningococcal vaccine as a control.

The chain links TRBV27 to TRBJ2-1; D is ambiguous. Between the trimmed V and J ends, which lost 6 bases and 7 bases, there was a span of 13 bases. CDR3 size: 13 residues. CDR1 is MNHEY, CDR2 SMNVEV, per germline (reference sequence). The DNA of the CDR3 is TGTGCCAGCAGCCTCCGCTTGGGGAATGAGCAGTTCTTC. It encodes CASSLRLGNEQFF.

This rearrangement joins TRBV19 to TRBJ2-5; D gene unclear. V gave up 3 bases and J gave up 2 bases, with 7 bases separating them. The CDR3 contains 13 residues. The germline V gene encodes CDR1 LNHDA and CDR2 SQIVND (reference sequence). In DNA form, the CDR3 reads TGTGCCAGTAGTATTGTGGCTCAAGAGACCCAGTACTTC. Translation gives CASSIVAQETQYF.

This clone was detected once. The chain has TRBV30 and TRBJ2-2; D is uncertain. CDR3 size: 12 residues. CDR1 is GTSNPN, CDR2 SVGIG, per germline (reference sequence). The ends were cut back, 4 bases at V and 6 bases at J, with 9 bases in the middle. CDR3 residues: CAWKDRPGELFF. The CDR3 bases are TGTGCCTGGAAAGATCGCCCCGGGGAGCTGTTTTTT. Filled out from reference TRBV30 and TRBJ2-2, the complete variable domain reads SQTIHQWPATLVQPVGSPLSLECTVEGTSNPNLYWYRQAAGRGLQLLFYSVGIGQISSEVPQNLSASRPQDRQFILSSKKLLLSDSGFYLCAWKDRPGELFFGEGSRLTVL.

This chain connects TRBV15 to TRBJ1-5, with D possibly being TRBD1 (6 bases). V lost 1 base, J lost 7 bases, and 14 bases lay in between. Germline-derived CDR1 and CDR2 are LNHNV and YYDKDF (reference sequence). This CDR3 has 15 residues. The CDR3 protein is CATSRGTAFTQPQHF. CDR3 DNA sequence: TGTGCCACCAGCAGAGGGACAGCGTTTACCCAGCCCCAGCATTTT.

The genes are TRBV28 and TRBJ2-7, with D unresolved. V gave up 1 base and J gave up 3 bases, with 1 base separating them. CDR1 MDHEN and CDR2 SYDVKM come from the germline V gene. The CDR3 runs to 11 residues. CDR3 sequence reads: CASSLFYEQYF. The CDR3, as DNA: TGTGCCAGCAGTTTATTCTACGAGCAGTACTTC. Full variable domain (remainder filled in from reference TRBV28 and TRBJ2-7): DVKVTQSSRYLVKRTGEKVFLECVQDMDHENMFWYRQDPGLGLRLIYFSYDVKMKEKGDIPEGYSVSREKKERFSLILESASTNQTSMYLCASSLFYEQYFGPGTRLTVT.

Comments on this clone: This specimen includes other DNA sequences encoding the same CDR3. The rearrangement links TRBV3-1 (or the pseudogene TRBV3-2) to TRBJ1-3, with D uncertain. Germline V gene data show CDR1 as LGHDT and CDR2 as YNNKEL (reference sequence). This CDR3 is 15 amino acids long. V lost 1 base, J lost 0 bases, and 7 bases lay in between. In DNA form, the CDR3 reads TGTGCCAGCAGCCAAGTCTCGAGCTCTGGAAACACCATATATTTT. It translates to CASSQVSSSGNTIYF.

The chain couples TRBV18 to TRBJ2-2; TRBD1 is a possible D gene (6 bases). V was cut by 0 bases and J by 6 bases, with 11 bases left in between. This CDR3 has 15 residues. Germline V lookup: CDR1 KGHSH, CDR2 LQKENI. Here the CDR3 reads CASSPPGAAAGELFF. CDR3 nucleotide sequence: TGTGCCAGCTCACCACCGGGGGCTGCCGCCGGGGAGCTGTTTTTT.

The CDR3 DNA sequence: TGTGCCAGCAGAGCCGGGACAATACTGGTAGCTTTCTTT. This sequence encodes CASRAGTILVAFF. The gene calls are TRBV2 and TRBJ1-1; D perhaps matches TRBD1 (6 bases). The CDR3 spans 13 residues. Trimming left V 6 bases short and J 10 bases short, with 18 bases between. Per the germline V gene, CDR1 is SNHLY and CDR2 is FYNNEI.

V is TRBV6-2 or TRBV6-3 and J is TRBJ2-5; weak D call: TRBD2 (5 bases). The CDR3 runs 17 residues. V lost 0 bases and J 4 bases, leaving 18 bases between the germline ends. Germline V CDR1 and CDR2: MNHEY, SVGEGT. Here the CDR3 DNA reads TGTGCCAGCAGTTACTCGATACTAGGGCTATTAGCAGAGACCCAGTACTTC. Encoded protein: CASSYSILGLLAETQYF.

This chain uses TRBV9 with TRBJ2-3, with 8 bases aligning to TRBD2. The CDR3 sequence is 15 residues long. The ends lost 4 bases at V and 0 bases at J; junction bases unmatched: 4. Germline values: CDR1 SGDLS, CDR2 YYNGEE. The CDR3 DNA sequence: TGTGCCAGCAGCCCGCCGGGGGGGAGCACAGATACGCAGTATTTT. Translating gives CASSPPGGSTDTQYF.

This clone was recorded only once. The chain recombines TRBV3-1 (or the pseudogene TRBV3-2) with TRBJ2-2; 7 nucleotides match TRBD2. There are 13 residues in the CDR3. V shed 3 bases and J 7 bases; nucleotides not matched to a gene: 2. The germline gives CDR1 LGHDT, CDR2 YNNKEL (reference sequence). CDR3 amino acids: CASSHGGGGELFF. The DNA for the CDR3 is TGTGCCAGCAGCCACGGCGGGGGCGGGGAGCTGTTTTTT.

This clone has a single count. The chain employs TRBV15 and TRBJ1-2; D gene unclear. The CDR3 is 12 residues long. The germline V and J ends were trimmed by 0 bases and 12 bases, with 11 bases remaining between them. Germline loops: CDR1 LNHNV, CDR2 YYDKDF (reference sequence). CDR3 region: CATSRDGEVNTF. The CDR3 bases are TGTGCCACCAGCAGAGATGGGGAGGTGAACACCTTC.

V and J are TRBV30 and TRBJ2-5; D possibly corresponds to TRBD1 (5 bases). Trimming pared 3 bases from V and 1 base from J, leaving 15 bases between. The germline V gene encodes CDR1 GTSNPN and CDR2 SVGIG (reference sequence). This CDR3 has 15 residues. CDR3 loop: CAWSPRQPPQETQYF. The CDR3 nucleotides read TGTGCCTGGAGCCCCCGACAGCCCCCCCAAGAGACCCAGTACTTC. Filled out from reference TRBV30 and TRBJ2-5, the complete variable domain reads SQTIHQWPATLVQPVGSPLSLECTVEGTSNPNLYWYRQAAGRGLQLLFYSVGIGQISSEVPQNLSASRPQDRQFILSSKKLLLSDSGFYLCAWSPRQPPQETQYFGPGTRLLVL.

The V call is TRBV27, the J call TRBJ2-3, with TRBD2 as a possible D gene (7 bases). V dropped 5 bases and J dropped 2 bases, with 17 bases sitting between them. CDR1 MNHEY and CDR2 SMNVEV come from the germline V gene (reference sequence). The CDR3 contains 16 residues. CDR3 region: CASSPGTGGFTDTQYF. The CDR3 coding sequence is TGTGCCAGCAGTCCCGGGACGGGGGGCTTCACAGATACGCAGTATTTT.

The gene calls are TRBV19 and TRBJ1-2; possible D gene TRBD1, 6 bases. Trimming took off 0 bases at V and 4 bases at J, with 12 bases between the two ends. This CDR3 is built from 15 residues. The V gene's germline CDR1 is LNHDA and CDR2 SQIVND (reference sequence). Here the CDR3 DNA reads TGTGCCAGTAGTATAGAGCAGGGGATGGGCTATGGCTACACCTTC. Protein: CASSIEQGMGYGYTF.

The chain is built from TRBV7-7 and TRBJ1-1; D uncertain. V was pared by 0 bases and J by 7 bases, with 9 bases between. Germline CDR1 is SSHAT and CDR2 is FNYEAQ (reference sequence). This CDR3 region has 13 residues. Here the CDR3 DNA reads TGTGCCAGCAGCTTAGCGGTAGGAGGTGAAGCTTTCTTT. Its translation is CASSLAVGGEAFF.

A single count supports this clone. The V gene is TRBV19, the J gene TRBJ1-2; 10 bases fit TRBD1. Germline CDR1 and CDR2: LNHDA and SQIVND (reference sequence). J was trimmed by 5 bases and V by 5 bases; bases with no gene match: 14. The CDR3 length is 17 residues. This CDR3 reads CASSPRGQGSSAYGYTF. The DNA for the CDR3 is TGTGCCAGTAGTCCAAGGGGACAGGGGAGTAGTGCTTATGGCTACACCTTC.

CDR3 sequence reads: CASSVEGAASAYNSPLHF. The CDR3 DNA reads TGTGCCAGCAGCGTAGAAGGCGCAGCCTCGGCCTATAATTCACCCCTCCACTTT. The chain combines TRBV9 with TRBJ1-6; D gene uncertain. V lost 0 bases to trimming and J lost 2 bases, with 15 bases between them. The CDR3 spans 18 residues. Germline V lookup: CDR1 SGDLS, CDR2 YYNGEE.

The chain uses TRBV11-1 and TRBJ1-5; 7 bases map to TRBD1. Per germline, CDR1 SGHAT and CDR2 FQDESV (reference sequence). This CDR3 is built from 13 residues. With V trimmed by 6 bases and J by 9 bases, 8 bases remained unmatched. This CDR3 is CASSSDRAGPQHF. The CDR3 DNA reads TGTGCCAGCAGTTCCGACAGGGCCGGGCCCCAGCATTTT.

Here the CDR3 DNA reads TGTGCCAGCAGCTCAGGGACCGGACATGGTCAGCCCCAGCATTTT. It encodes CASSSGTGHGQPQHF. The rearrangement joins TRBV9 to TRBJ1-5; tentative D call: TRBD1 (5 bases). The CDR3 is 15 residues long. Trimming left V 4 bases short and J 6 bases short, with 17 bases between. Germline CDR1 SGDLS, CDR2 YYNGEE.

The chain has TRBV5-1 and TRBJ2-2; 10 bases are shared with TRBD1. Germline V lookup: CDR1 SGHRS, CDR2 YFSETQ. The CDR3 runs 15 residues. V was pared by 4 bases and J by 0 bases, with 0 bases of the junction left unmatched. The CDR3 here is CASSGQGANTGELFF. CDR3 DNA: TGCGCCAGCAGCGGACAGGGGGCGAACACCGGGGAGCTGTTTTTT.

The rearrangement uses TRBV7-2 and TRBJ2-2; D is undetermined. With 6 bases removed from V and 5 bases from J, the gap between germline ends came to 13 bases. The CDR3 contains 14 residues. Germline lookup yields CDR1 SGHTA and CDR2 FQGNSA. The CDR3 protein is CASSTQRSTGELFF. The CDR3, as DNA: TGTGCCAGCAGTACGCAGAGGAGTACCGGGGAGCTGTTTTTT.

This sequence joins TRBV2 and TRBJ1-2; the D is unclear. Germline lookup yields CDR1 SNHLY and CDR2 FYNNEI. The CDR3 consists of 13 residues. V dropped 5 bases and J dropped 2 bases, with 9 bases sitting between them. Here the CDR3 DNA reads TGTGCCAGCAGTCCACAGCTGAACTATGGCTACACCTTC. This gives the protein CASSPQLNYGYTF. Together with reference TRBV2 and TRBJ1-2, the CDR3 gives the full variable domain: EPEVTQTPSHQVTQMGQEVILRCVPISNHLYFYWYRQILGQKVEFLVSFYNNEISEKSEIFDDQFSVERPDGSNFTLKIRSTKLEDSAMYFCASSPQLNYGYTFGSGTRLTVV.

This rearrangement joins TRBV6-2 or TRBV6-3 to TRBJ1-2; tentative D call: TRBD1 (6 bases). Trimming removed 5 bases from V and 3 bases from J, with 16 bases in between. The CDR3 is 15 residues long. Germline assignment: CDR1 MNHEY and CDR2 SVGEGT. CDR3 DNA sequence: TGTGCCAGCAGTCCATTGGGGGGGCCGGACTATGGCTACACCTTC. It encodes CASSPLGGPDYGYTF.

The V gene is TRBV6-6, the J gene TRBJ2-2; D call uncertain. The CDR3 runs 12 residues. Trimming removed 5 bases at V and 7 bases at J, with 8 bases between. Germline V gene sequence: CDR1 MNHNY, CDR2 SVGAGI (reference sequence). The CDR3 region is CASSTFYGELFF. The CDR3 nucleotides are TGTGCCAGCAGTACGTTTTACGGGGAGCTGTTTTTT.

The V call is TRBV5-6, the J call TRBJ1-3; no clear D. The germline CDR1 and CDR2 sequences are SGHDT and YYEEEE. V lost 2 bases to trimming and J lost 0 bases, with 18 bases between them. There are 18 residues in the CDR3. The CDR3 DNA reads as TGTGCCAGCAGCTTATACGGAGACAACCGATACTCTGGAAACACCATATATTTT. Encoded protein: CASSLYGDNRYSGNTIYF.

This sequence joins TRBV28 and TRBJ2-7; D not resolved. Deletions cut 3 bases from V and 2 bases from J, with 20 bases between. Germline V CDR1 and CDR2: MDHEN, SYDVKM. The CDR3 totals 17 residues. Here the CDR3 reads CASSFSRGQRPTYEQYF. The CDR3 nucleotides read TGTGCCAGCAGTTTTTCCCGTGGGCAGAGGCCCACCTACGAGCAGTACTTC.

The V and J genes are TRBV24-1 and TRBJ2-3; TRBD2 matches at 10 bases. Per the germline V gene, CDR1 is KGHDR and CDR2 is SFDVKD. The V and J ends lost 1 base and 4 bases, in that order; junction bases with no gene match: 4. This CDR3 has 16 residues. CDR3 DNA: TGTGCCACCAGTGATTTAGCGGGAGGGCCTTCAGATACGCAGTATTTT. It yields the protein CATSDLAGGPSDTQYF.

The rearrangement links TRBV7-9 to TRBJ1-5; TRBD1 might be the D (5 bases). Deletions cut 7 bases from V and 5 bases from J, with 18 bases between. The germline gives CDR1 SEHNR, CDR2 FQNEAQ (reference sequence). This CDR3 contains 15 residues. CDR3 region: CASTSRGGMDQPQHF. As DNA, the CDR3 is TGTGCCAGCACCTCCCGGGGGGGTATGGATCAGCCCCAGCATTTT.

The chain carries TRBV5-1 and TRBJ2-2; no clear D. V dropped 2 bases and J dropped 1 base, with 9 bases sitting between them. The CDR3 consists of 15 residues. Looked up from germline, CDR1 is SGHRS and CDR2 is YFSETQ. CDR3 residues: CASSFSGVNTGELFF. CDR3 DNA sequence: TGCGCCAGCAGCTTTAGTGGAGTGAACACCGGGGAGCTGTTTTTT.

This chain links TRBV19 with TRBJ1-2; the match to TRBD1 covers 7 bases. Germline-derived CDR1 and CDR2 are LNHDA and SQIVND (reference sequence). Trimming removed 3 bases from V and 6 bases from J; junction bases left unmatched: 7. The length of the CDR3 is 14 residues. The CDR3 DNA reads as TGTGCCAGTAGTATCGGAAGGGGGCAGGATGGCTACACCTTC. As protein: CASSIGRGQDGYTF.

This clone was seen a single time. The chain uses TRBV5-1 and TRBJ1-6; perhaps TRBD1 as D (6 bases). Germline V CDR1 and CDR2: SGHRS, YFSETQ. The CDR3 is 15 residues long. Deletions cut 4 bases from V and 5 bases from J, with 13 bases between. Here the CDR3 reads CASSAEGGHNSPLHF. The CDR3 nucleotides are TGCGCCAGCAGCGCGGAGGGGGGGCATAATTCACCCCTCCACTTT.